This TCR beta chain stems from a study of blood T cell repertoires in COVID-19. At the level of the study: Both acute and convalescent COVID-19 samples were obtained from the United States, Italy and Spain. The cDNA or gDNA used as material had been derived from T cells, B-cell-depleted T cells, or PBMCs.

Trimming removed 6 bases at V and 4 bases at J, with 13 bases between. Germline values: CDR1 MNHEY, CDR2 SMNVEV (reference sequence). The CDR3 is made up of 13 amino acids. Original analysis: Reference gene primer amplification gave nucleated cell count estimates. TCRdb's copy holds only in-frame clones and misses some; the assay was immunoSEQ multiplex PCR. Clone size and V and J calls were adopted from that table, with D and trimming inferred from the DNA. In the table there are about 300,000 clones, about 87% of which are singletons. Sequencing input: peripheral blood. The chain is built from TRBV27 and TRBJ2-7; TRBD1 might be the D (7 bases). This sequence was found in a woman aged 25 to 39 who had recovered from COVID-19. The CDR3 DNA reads TGTGCCAGCAGCGTACAGGGGAGGTACGAGCAGTACTTC. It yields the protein CASSVQGRYEQYF.